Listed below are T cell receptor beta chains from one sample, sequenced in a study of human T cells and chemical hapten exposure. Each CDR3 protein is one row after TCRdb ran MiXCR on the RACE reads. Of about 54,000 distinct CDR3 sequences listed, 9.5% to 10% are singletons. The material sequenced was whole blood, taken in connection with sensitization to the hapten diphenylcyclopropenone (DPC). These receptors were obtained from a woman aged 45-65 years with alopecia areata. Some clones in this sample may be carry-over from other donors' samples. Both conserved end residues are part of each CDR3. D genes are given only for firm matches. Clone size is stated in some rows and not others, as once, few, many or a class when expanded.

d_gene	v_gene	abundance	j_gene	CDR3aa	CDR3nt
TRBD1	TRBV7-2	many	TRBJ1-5	CASSLAGTGVDSNQPQHF	TGTGCCAGCAGCTTAGCCGGGACAGGGGTCGATAGCAATCAGCCCCAGCATTTT
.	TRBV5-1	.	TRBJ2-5	CASSLQLDVETQYF	TGCGCCAGCAGCTTGCAACTCGACGTGGAGACCCAGTACTTC
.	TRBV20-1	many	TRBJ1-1	CSANWGSMNTEAFF	TGCAGTGCTAATTGGGGGAGCATGAACACTGAAGCTTTCTTT
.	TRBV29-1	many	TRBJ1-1	CSVRNRGRNTEAFF	TGCAGCGTCCGAAACCGAGGGAGGAACACTGAAGCTTTCTTT
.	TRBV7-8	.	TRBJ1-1	CASSLAEIDRNTEAFF	TGTGCCAGCAGCTTAGCGGAGATAGACAGGAACACTGAAGCTTTCTTT
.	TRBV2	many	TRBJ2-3	CASTVQGSTDTQYF	TGTGCCAGCACCGTTCAGGGAAGCACAGATACGCAGTATTTT
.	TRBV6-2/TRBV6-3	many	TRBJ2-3	CASSPDRTQETF	TGTGCCAGCAGCCCAGACAGGACCCAAGAAACTTTT
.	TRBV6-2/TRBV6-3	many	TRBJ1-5	CASSQGQPQHF	TGTGCCAGCAGTCAAGGCCAGCCCCAGCATTTT
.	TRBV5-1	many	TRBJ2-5	CASSTGRSEETQYF	TGCGCCAGCAGCACTGGGAGGTCAGAAGAGACCCAGTACTTC
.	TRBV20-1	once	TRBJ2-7	CSAHQGRYEQYF	TGCAGTGCTCACCAGGGACGCTACGAGCAGTACTTC
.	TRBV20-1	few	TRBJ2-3	CSARAGGRGTDTQYF	TGCAGTGCTAGAGCCGGCGGTAGGGGTACAGATACGCAGTATTTT
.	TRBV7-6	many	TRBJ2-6	CASSFGGILSGANVLTF	TGTGCCAGCAGCTTTGGTGGTATCCTCTCTGGGGCCAACGTCCTGACTTTC
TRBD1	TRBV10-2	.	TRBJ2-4	CASRRDRGEAKNIQYF	TGCGCCAGCAGACGGGACAGGGGGGAAGCCAAAAACATTCAGTACTTC
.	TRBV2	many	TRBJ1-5	CASSGEGNQPQHF	TGTGCCAGCAGTGGAGAGGGCAATCAGCCCCAGCATTTT
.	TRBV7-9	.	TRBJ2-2	CASSWGLLERTGELFF	TGTGCCAGCAGCTGGGGACTCCTCGAGCGGACCGGGGAGCTGTTTTTT
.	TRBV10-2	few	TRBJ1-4	CASSDPLKKLFF	TGCGCCAGCAGTGACCCTTTAAAAAAACTGTTTTTT
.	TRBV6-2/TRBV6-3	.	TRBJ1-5	CASRNRQVNQPQHF	TGTGCCAGCAGAAATCGGCAGGTGAATCAGCCCCAGCATTTT
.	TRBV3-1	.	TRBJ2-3	CASSQRDGTDTQYF	TGTGCCAGCAGCCAACGTGATGGCACAGATACGCAGTATTTT
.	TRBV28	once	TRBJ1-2	CASARPAPYGYTF	TGTGCCAGCGCCCGTCCGGCGCCCTATGGCTACACCTTC
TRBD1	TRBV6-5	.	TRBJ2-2	CASRDRDRATGELFF	TGTGCCAGCAGGGACCGGGACAGGGCTACCGGGGAGCTGTTTTTT
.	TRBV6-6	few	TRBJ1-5	CASSYSIISRYSNQPQHF	TGTGCCAGCAGTTACTCGATAATCAGCCGCTATAGCAATCAGCCCCAGCATTTT
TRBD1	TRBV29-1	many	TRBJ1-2	CSVTGLRYGYTF	TGCAGCGTGACAGGGTTACGGTATGGCTACACCTTC
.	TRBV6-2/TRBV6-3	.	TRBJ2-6	CAHAGGISGANVLTF	TGTGCCCACGCCGGGGGAATCTCTGGGGCCAACGTCCTGACTTTC
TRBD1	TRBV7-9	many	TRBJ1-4	CASKQGTGEKLFF	TGTGCCAGTAAACAGGGGACTGGCGAAAAACTGTTTTTT
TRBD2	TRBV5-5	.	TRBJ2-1	CANSDGTKEFF	TGTGCCAACTCAGACGGGACTAAAGAGTTCTTC
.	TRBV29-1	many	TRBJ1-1	CSVVQGAEAFF	TGCAGCGTTGTACAGGGTGCTGAAGCTTTCTTT
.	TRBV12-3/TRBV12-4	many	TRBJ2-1	CASSPEANEQFF	TGTGCCAGCAGTCCCGAAGCCAATGAGCAGTTCTTC
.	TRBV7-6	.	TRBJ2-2	CASSEGTGELFF	TGTGCCAGCAGCGAAGGGACCGGGGAGCTGTTTTTT
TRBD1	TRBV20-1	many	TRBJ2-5	CSVTGTSETQYF	TGCAGTGTGACAGGGACCTCAGAGACCCAGTACTTC
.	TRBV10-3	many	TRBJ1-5	CAISVQNSNQPQHF	TGTGCCATCAGTGTGCAAAATAGCAATCAGCCCCAGCATTTT
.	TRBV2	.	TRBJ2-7	CASRGGGPSYEQYF	TGTGCCAGCAGGGGCGGGGGCCCCTCCTACGAGCAGTACTTC
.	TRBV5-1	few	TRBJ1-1	CASSPITGQFLNTEAFF	TGCGCCAGCAGCCCTATCACTGGTCAGTTTCTCAACACTGAAGCTTTCTTT
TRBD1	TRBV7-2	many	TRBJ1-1	CASSFNRGNTEAFF	TGTGCCAGCAGCTTTAACAGGGGGAACACTGAAGCTTTCTTT
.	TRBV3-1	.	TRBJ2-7	CASSQGGPAGEQYF	TGTGCCAGCAGCCAAGGCGGGCCAGCAGGAGAGCAGTACTTC
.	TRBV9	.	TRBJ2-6	CASSTSGANVLTF	TGTGCCAGCAGCACTTCTGGGGCCAACGTCCTGACTTTC
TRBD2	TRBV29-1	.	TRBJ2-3	CSVRRREGDTQYF	TGCAGCGTTCGCCGCCGGGAGGGGGATACGCAGTATTTT
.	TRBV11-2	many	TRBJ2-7	CASSSPGMVEQYF	TGTGCCAGCAGCTCCCCGGGGATGGTCGAGCAGTACTTC
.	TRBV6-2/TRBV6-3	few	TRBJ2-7	CASSYLPGRVLPGEQYF	TGTGCCAGCAGTTACTTACCCGGACGGGTCTTGCCGGGCGAGCAGTACTTC
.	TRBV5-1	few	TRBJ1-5	CASSHEPNQPQHF	TGCGCCAGCAGCCATGAGCCGAATCAGCCCCAGCATTTT
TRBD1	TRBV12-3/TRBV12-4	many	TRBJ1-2	CASRPTGINYGYTF	TGTGCCAGCAGACCGACAGGGATTAACTATGGCTACACCTTC
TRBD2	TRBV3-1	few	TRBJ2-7	CASSQGGLAGGRPEQYF	TGTGCCAGCAGCCAAGGAGGACTAGCGGGAGGACGGCCCGAGCAGTACTTC
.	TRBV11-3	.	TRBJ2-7	CASSLMSGIEQYF	TGTGCCAGCAGCTTAATGTCTGGCATCGAGCAGTACTTC
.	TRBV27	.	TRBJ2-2	CASSFYGRGTGELFF	TGTGCCAGCAGTTTCTACGGGAGAGGCACCGGGGAGCTGTTTTTT
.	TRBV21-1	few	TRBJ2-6	CASSKTPSGGAQCQLSGANVLTF	TGTGCCAGCAGCAAAACCCCTAGTGGGGGGGCCCAATGCCAACTCTCTGGGGCCAACGTCCTGACTTTC
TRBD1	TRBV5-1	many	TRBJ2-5	CASSLGTGKETQYF	TGCGCCAGCAGCTTGGGGACAGGGAAAGAGACCCAGTACTTC
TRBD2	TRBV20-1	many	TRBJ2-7	CSATRMAGDYEQYF	TGCAGTGCCACGCGGATGGCGGGAGACTACGAGCAGTACTTC
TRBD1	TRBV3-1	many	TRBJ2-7	CASSQGTGVPYEQYF	TGTGCCAGCAGCCAAGGGACAGGGGTCCCCTACGAGCAGTACTTC
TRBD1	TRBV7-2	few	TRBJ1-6	CASSLNRGPSNF	TGTGCCAGCAGCCTAAACAGGGGACCGTCCAACTTT
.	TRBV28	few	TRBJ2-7	CASTIITGAGTYEQYF	TGTGCCAGCACCATAATTACAGGGGCGGGGACCTACGAGCAGTACTTC